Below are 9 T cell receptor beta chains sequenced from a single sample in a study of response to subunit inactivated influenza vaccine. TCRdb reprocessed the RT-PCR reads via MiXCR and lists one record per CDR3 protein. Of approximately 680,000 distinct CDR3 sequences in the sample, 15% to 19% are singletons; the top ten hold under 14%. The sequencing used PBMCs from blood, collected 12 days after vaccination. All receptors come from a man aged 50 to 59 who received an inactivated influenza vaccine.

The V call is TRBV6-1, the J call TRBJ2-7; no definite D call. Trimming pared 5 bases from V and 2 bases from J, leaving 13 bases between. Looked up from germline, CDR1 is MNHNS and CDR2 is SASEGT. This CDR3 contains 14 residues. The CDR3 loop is CASSTRTDPYEQYF. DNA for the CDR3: TGTGCCAGCAGTACCCGGACGGATCCCTACGAGCAGTACTTC.

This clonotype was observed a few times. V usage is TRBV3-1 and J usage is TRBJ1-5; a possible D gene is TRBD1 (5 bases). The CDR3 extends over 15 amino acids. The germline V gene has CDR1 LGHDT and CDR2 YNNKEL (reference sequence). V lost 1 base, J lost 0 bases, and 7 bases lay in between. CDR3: CASSQGGGSNQPQHF. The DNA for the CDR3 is TGTGCCAGCAGCCAAGGGGGGGGTAGCAATCAGCCCCAGCATTTT.

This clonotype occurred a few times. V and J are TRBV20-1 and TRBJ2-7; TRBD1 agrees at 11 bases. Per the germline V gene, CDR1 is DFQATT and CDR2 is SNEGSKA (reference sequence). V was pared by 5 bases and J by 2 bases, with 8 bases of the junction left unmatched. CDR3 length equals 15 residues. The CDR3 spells CSASRGQGATYEQYF. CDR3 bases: TGCAGTGCTTCCCGAGGACAGGGGGCAACCTACGAGCAGTACTTC.

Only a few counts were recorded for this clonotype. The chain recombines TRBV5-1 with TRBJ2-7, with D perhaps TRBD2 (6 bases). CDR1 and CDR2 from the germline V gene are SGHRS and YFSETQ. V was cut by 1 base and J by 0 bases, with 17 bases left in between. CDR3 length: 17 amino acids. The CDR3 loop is CASSLSYGSVYSYEQYF. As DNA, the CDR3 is TGCGCCAGCAGCTTGTCGTACGGGAGTGTCTACTCCTACGAGCAGTACTTC.

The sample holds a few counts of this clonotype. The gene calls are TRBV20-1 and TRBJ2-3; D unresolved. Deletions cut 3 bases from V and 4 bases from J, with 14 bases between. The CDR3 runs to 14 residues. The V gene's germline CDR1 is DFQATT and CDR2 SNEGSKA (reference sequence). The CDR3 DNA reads TGCAGTGCTAGTGGAAGGCCCACATCAGATACGCAGTATTTT. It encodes CSASGRPTSDTQYF.

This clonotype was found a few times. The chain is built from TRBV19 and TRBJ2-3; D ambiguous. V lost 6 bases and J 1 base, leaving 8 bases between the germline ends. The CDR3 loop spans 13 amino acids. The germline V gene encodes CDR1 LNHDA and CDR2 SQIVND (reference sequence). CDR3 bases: TGTGCCAGTAGGGATAGAGGCACAGATACGCAGTATTTT. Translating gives CASRDRGTDTQYF.

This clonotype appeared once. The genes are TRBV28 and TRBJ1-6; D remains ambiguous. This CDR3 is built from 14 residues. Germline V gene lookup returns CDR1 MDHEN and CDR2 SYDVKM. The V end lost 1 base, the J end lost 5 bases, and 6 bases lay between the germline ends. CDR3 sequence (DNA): TGTGCCAGCAGTTTATTGACAAATAATTCACCCCTCCACTTT. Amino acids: CASSLLTNNSPLHF.

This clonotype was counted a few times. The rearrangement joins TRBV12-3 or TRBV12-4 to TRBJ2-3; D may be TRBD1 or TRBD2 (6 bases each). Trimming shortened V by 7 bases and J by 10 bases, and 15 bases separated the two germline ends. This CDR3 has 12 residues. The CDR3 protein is CASKVAEGAQYF. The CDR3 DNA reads TGTGCCAGCAAGGTAGCGGAGGGGGCGCAGTATTTT.

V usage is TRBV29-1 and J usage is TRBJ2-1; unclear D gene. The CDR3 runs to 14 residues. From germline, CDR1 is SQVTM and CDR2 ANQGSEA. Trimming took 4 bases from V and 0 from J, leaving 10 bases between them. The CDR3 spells CSVAPRLSYNEQFF. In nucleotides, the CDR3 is TGCAGCGTTGCACCGAGACTCTCCTACAATGAGCAGTTCTTC.